Following are 32 T cell receptor beta chains from one sample sequenced in a study of blood T cell repertoires in COVID-19. TCRdb keeps only in-frame clones here, not all; method: immunoSEQ multiplex PCR. This sample has over 200,000 clones, with more than 75% found just once. Sample: peripheral blood. These receptors were collected from a man older than 75 with acute or convalescent COVID-19.

The CDR3 sequence: CASGGLSTSGSYGYTF. CDR3 DNA sequence: TGTGCTAGTGGTGGGCTTTCGACTTCGGGGTCCTATGGCTACACCTTC. The V gene is TRBV12-5, the J gene TRBJ1-2; D is unresolved. Germline V gives CDR1 LGHNT, CDR2 FRNRAP. The CDR3 sequence is 16 residues long. Trimming stripped 5 bases from V and 4 bases from J, with 20 bases between.

The rearrangement uses TRBV27 and TRBJ1-1; D is possibly TRBD1 (5 bases). The CDR3 is 16 amino acids. CDR1 and CDR2 from the germline V gene are MNHEY and SMNVEV (reference sequence). V lost 1 base to trimming and J lost 1 base, with 13 bases between them. CDR3: CASSLYPSGGNTEAFF. CDR3 coding DNA: TGTGCCAGCAGTTTATACCCCTCCGGGGGGAACACTGAAGCTTTCTTT.

This clone was picked up one time. This chain joins TRBV14 and TRBJ1-4; D remains unclear. V dropped 1 base and J dropped 7 bases, with 7 bases sitting between them. This CDR3 region has 13 residues. Germline CDR1 and CDR2: SGHDN and FVKESK. CDR3 sequence (DNA): TGTGCCAGCAGCCAAGTCGGTGCTGAAAAACTGTTTTTT. Protein product: CASSQVGAEKLFF.

This chain connects TRBV28 to TRBJ2-7; D call uncertain. Between the trimmed V and J ends, which lost 4 bases and 3 bases, there was a span of 7 bases. The CDR3 loop spans 12 amino acids. Germline CDR1 MDHEN, CDR2 SYDVKM. The CDR3 is CASSSSIYEQYF. The DNA of the CDR3 is TGTGCCAGCAGTTCGTCTATCTACGAGCAGTACTTC. Looking up the rest from reference TRBV28 and TRBJ2-7 gives the full variable domain: DVKVTQSSRYLVKRTGEKVFLECVQDMDHENMFWYRQDPGLGLRLIYFSYDVKMKEKGDIPEGYSVSREKKERFSLILESASTNQTSMYLCASSSSIYEQYFGPGTRLTVT.

This clone was seen more than once but under ten times. CDR3 sequence: CASSPGQGPGYGYTF. CDR3 DNA: TGTGCCAGCAGCCCTGGACAGGGTCCGGGCTATGGCTACACCTTC. V usage is TRBV7-8 and J usage is TRBJ1-2, with 8 bases lining up with TRBD1. Germline values: CDR1 SGHVS, CDR2 FQNEAQ. The CDR3 totals 15 residues. Trimming removed 5 bases from V and 4 bases from J; junction bases left unmatched: 9.

CDR3 in amino acids: CASRPGTANEQFF. For the CDR3, the DNA is TGTGCCAGCAGACCCGGGACAGCGAATGAGCAGTTCTTC. The chain uses TRBV28 and TRBJ2-1, with 7 bases identical to TRBD1. The ends lost 6 bases at V and 7 bases at J; junction bases unmatched: 6. This CDR3 comprises 13 residues. Germline CDR1 reads MDHEN; CDR2 reads SYDVKM.

This clone was picked up a small number of times. The chain carries TRBV19 and TRBJ1-6; TRBD1 agrees at 9 bases. CDR3 length equals 15 residues. The germline V gene has CDR1 LNHDA and CDR2 SQIVND (reference sequence). The V segment lost 6 bases and the J segment 7 bases; nucleotides outside the gene matches: 7. The CDR3 is CASSPGTGLNSPLHF. The CDR3 bases are TGTGCCAGTAGCCCCGGGACAGGGTTGAATTCACCCCTCCACTTT. Full variable domain (outside the CDR3, taken from reference TRBV19 and TRBJ1-6): DGGITQSPKYLFRKEGQNVTLSCEQNLNHDAMYWYRQDPGQGLRLIYYSQIVNDFQKGDIAEGYSVSREKKESFPLTVTSAQKNPTAFYLCASSPGTGLNSPLHFGNGTRLTVT.

The CDR3 spells CASSRYDSRRSPLHF. In DNA, the CDR3 is TGTGCCAGCAGCCGATACGACAGTAGGAGATCACCCCTCCACTTT. This rearrangement joins TRBV7-9 to TRBJ1-6; D might be TRBD1 (5 bases). The germline V and J ends were trimmed by 5 bases and 10 bases, with 18 bases remaining between them. CDR3 length: 15 amino acids. Looked up from germline, CDR1 is SEHNR and CDR2 is FQNEAQ (reference sequence).

The chain is built from TRBV6-5 and TRBJ2-7; tentatively, D is TRBD2 (6 bases). The CDR3 runs to 13 residues. Trimming stripped 7 bases from V and 0 bases from J, with 10 bases between. The V gene's germline CDR1 is MNHEY and CDR2 SVGAGI. The CDR3 bases are TGTGCCAGCATGAGGGAGGCCTCCTACGAGCAGTACTTC. Protein: CASMREASYEQYF.

The chain joins TRBV24-1 to TRBJ2-5; 7 nucleotides line up with TRBD2. V trimming: 4 bases; J trimming: 4 bases; junction bases outside the gene matches: 2. Germline loops: CDR1 KGHDR, CDR2 SFDVKD. The CDR3 loop spans 13 amino acids. Here the CDR3 DNA reads TGTGCCACCAGTGACCGGACTAGAGAGACCCAGTACTTC. Its translation is CATSDRTRETQYF.

The chain joins TRBV7-9 to TRBJ2-5; 12 bases fit TRBD2. V was pared by 5 bases and J by 4 bases, with 2 bases of the junction left unmatched. This CDR3 is built from 14 residues. In germline, CDR1 is SEHNR, CDR2 FQNEAQ (reference sequence). CDR3 sequence (DNA): TGTGCCAGCAGCCTGACTAGCGGGAGAGAGACCCAGTACTTC. It encodes CASSLTSGRETQYF. The complete variable domain, with remaining parts taken from reference TRBV7-9 and TRBJ2-5, reads DTGVSQNPRHKITKRGQNVTFRCDPISEHNRLYWYRQTLGQGPEFLTYFQNEAQLEKSRLLSDRFSAERPKGSFSTLEIQRTEQGDSAMYLCASSLTSGRETQYFGPGTRLLVL.

The V gene is TRBV24-1, the J gene TRBJ1-2; a weak D match, TRBD1 (5 bases). The CDR3 consists of 16 residues. The germline V gene encodes CDR1 KGHDR and CDR2 SFDVKD. V lost 3 bases and J 2 bases, leaving 15 bases between the germline ends. For the CDR3, the DNA is TGTGCCACCAGTGATGGGGCGGCAGGGCAAAACTATGGCTACACCTTC. Protein: CATSDGAAGQNYGYTF.

This clone showed up just a few times. J is TRBJ1-6 and V is TRBV27; TRBD1 matches 8 bases. The CDR3 consists of 14 residues. The V and J ends lost 6 bases and 9 bases, in that order; junction bases with no gene match: 7. The germline V gene has CDR1 MNHEY and CDR2 SMNVEV (reference sequence). The CDR3 spells CASSPDRVSSPLHF. In DNA, the CDR3 is TGTGCCAGCAGCCCGGACAGGGTCTCTTCACCCCTCCACTTT.

V and J are TRBV11-1 and TRBJ2-2; 7 bases line up with TRBD1. This CDR3 region has 15 residues. After removal of 0 bases from V and 7 bases from J, the junction contained 5 bases not matched to a gene. The germline gives CDR1 SGHAT, CDR2 FQDESV (reference sequence). CDR3 sequence: CASSLARGNGGELFF. For the CDR3, the DNA is TGTGCCAGCAGCTTAGCCAGGGGGAATGGCGGGGAGCTGTTTTTT. Using reference TRBV11-1 and TRBJ2-2 for the parts outside the CDR3, the full variable domain is EAEVAQSPRYKITEKSQAVAFWCDPISGHATLYWYRQILGQGPELLVQFQDESVVDDSQLPKDRFSAERLKGVDSTLKIQPAELGDSAMYLCASSLARGNGGELFFGEGSRLTVL.

The CDR3 nucleotides read TGTGCCAGCAGTCCCACAGGGACAGATACGCAGTATTTT. The encoded protein is CASSPTGTDTQYF. The chain has TRBV6-5 and TRBJ2-3; D may be TRBD1 (6 bases). This CDR3 is built from 13 residues. Trimming cost V 5 bases and J 3 bases, with 9 bases left between them. CDR1 and CDR2 from the germline V gene are MNHEY and SVGAGI.

The chain links TRBV7-2 to TRBJ1-4; D is ambiguous. The V end lost 0 bases, the J end lost 6 bases, and 5 bases lay between the germline ends. The CDR3 consists of 13 residues. Germline CDR1 and CDR2: SGHTA and FQGNSA. CDR3 nucleotides: TGTGCCAGCAGCTTAGCGAGGGATGAAAAACTGTTTTTT. Protein sequence: CASSLARDEKLFF. The variable domain in full, completed from reference TRBV7-2 and TRBJ1-4, reads GAGVSQSPSNKVTEKGKDVELRCDPISGHTALYWYRQSLGQGLEFLIYFQGNSAPDKSGLPSDRFSAERTGGSVSTLTIQRTQQEDSAVYLCASSLARDEKLFFGSGTQLSVL.

This chain links TRBV19 with TRBJ2-5; 9 bases are shared with TRBD2. Germline V gene sequence: CDR1 LNHDA, CDR2 SQIVND (reference sequence). The junction had 8 bases not matched to a gene; V was cut back by 5 bases and J by 1 base. This CDR3 spans 16 amino acids. CDR3 nucleotides: TGTGCCAGTAGTGTACGACTAGCGGAAATCCAAGAGACCCAGTACTTC. Protein: CASSVRLAEIQETQYF.

The rearrangement links TRBV27 to TRBJ2-7; D may be TRBD2 (7 bases). This CDR3 region has 15 residues. Germline CDR1 and CDR2: MNHEY and SMNVEV (reference sequence). The V and J ends lost 7 bases and 2 bases respectively, with 18 bases between them. This CDR3 is CASKGGWGATYEQYF. CDR3 nucleotides: TGTGCCAGCAAGGGGGGGTGGGGCGCGACCTACGAGCAGTACTTC.

This clone was found a few times. The rearrangement joins TRBV7-2 to TRBJ2-1; TRBD2 aligns across 13 bases. Germline CDR1 reads SGHTA; CDR2 reads FQGNSA. This CDR3 has 15 residues. V shed 3 bases, J shed 7 bases, and the junction held 3 bases outside the gene matches. CDR3: CASSFRTSGRNEQFF. The CDR3 DNA reads TGTGCCAGCAGCTTCCGGACTAGCGGGAGAAATGAGCAGTTCTTC. Complete variable domain (other parts from reference TRBV7-2 and TRBJ2-1): GAGVSQSPSNKVTEKGKDVELRCDPISGHTALYWYRQSLGQGLEFLIYFQGNSAPDKSGLPSDRFSAERTGGSVSTLTIQRTQQEDSAVYLCASSFRTSGRNEQFFGPGTRLTVL.

The chain is built from TRBV5-1 and TRBJ2-6, with D perhaps TRBD2 (6 bases). Germline V gene sequence: CDR1 SGHRS, CDR2 YFSETQ. Trimming stripped 1 base from V and 2 bases from J, with 7 bases between. This CDR3 is built from 15 residues. As DNA, the CDR3 is TGCGCCAGCAGCTTGTGGGGGGCTGGGGCCAACGTCCTGACTTTC. Protein product: CASSLWGAGANVLTF.

This chain links TRBV18 with TRBJ2-6; maybe TRBD1 (6 bases). CDR1 is KGHSH, CDR2 LQKENI, per germline. The CDR3 loop spans 19 amino acids. V was shortened by 3 bases and J by 0 bases, with 18 bases between the two germline ends. CDR3 in DNA: TGTGCCAGCTCACCTGCCCAGTCCCAGGGGCTCTCTGGGGCCAACGTCCTGACTTTC. This codes for CASSPAQSQGLSGANVLTF.

The rearrangement uses TRBV10-1 and TRBJ2-7, with 9 bases fitting TRBD1. V lost 4 bases and J lost 6; bases outside the gene matches: 4. Germline V gene lookup returns CDR1 WNHNN and CDR2 SYGVQD (reference sequence). This CDR3 has 13 amino acids. The CDR3: CASSVGTGSEQYF. DNA for the CDR3: TGCGCCAGCAGTGTAGGGACAGGGTCCGAGCAGTACTTC.

This chain connects TRBV10-3 to TRBJ2-2, with D perhaps TRBD2 (5 bases). This CDR3 comprises 15 residues. Trimming took off 7 bases at V and 1 base at J, with 13 bases between the two ends. CDR1 and CDR2 from the germline V gene are ENHRY and SYGVKD. CDR3 in DNA: TGTGCCATCAATTCCGGACTCTTGAACACCGGGGAGCTGTTTTTT. This encodes CAINSGLLNTGELFF.

This clone appeared a few times. This chain uses TRBV11-2 with TRBJ1-2, with D maybe TRBD1 (6 bases). The CDR3 runs 15 residues. Germline V gene sequence: CDR1 SGHAT, CDR2 FQNNGV. The V and J ends lost 0 bases and 7 bases respectively, with 15 bases between them. The CDR3 here is CASSLEGGVSGGYTF. The CDR3 nucleotides are TGTGCCAGCAGCTTAGAAGGGGGGGTGTCCGGTGGCTACACCTTC.

This clone appeared once. The chain combines TRBV5-6 with TRBJ2-3, with 7 bases lining up with TRBD1. Trimming took 1 base from V and 7 from J; bases not matched to a gene: 9. Germline values: CDR1 SGHDT, CDR2 YYEEEE. The length of the CDR3 is 15 residues. CDR3 region: CASSLYQGVIHTQYF. The DNA of the CDR3 is TGTGCCAGCAGCTTGTACCAGGGGGTGATTCATACGCAGTATTTT.

For this clone: Likely a read error: the CDR3 ends without its conserved phenylalanine or tryptophan. It is unclear where the CDR3 begins or ends on the DNA, so no DNA is shown, and the CDR3 is as TCRdb lists it. The rearrangement links TRBV6-5 to TRBJ1-1; TRBD1 is the table's D call and was not checked against the DNA. The CDR3 adds up to 14 amino acids, both ends counted. Per germline, CDR1 MNHEY and CDR2 SVGAGI. The CDR3 here is CASSYTGQGADIHI.

This chain links TRBV14 with TRBJ2-2; TRBD1 agrees at 7 bases. The CDR3 consists of 16 residues. V lost 4 bases to trimming and J lost 6 bases; unmatched junction nucleotides: 11. CDR1 SGHDN and CDR2 FVKESK come from the germline V gene. The CDR3 protein is CASSRQGKRVAGELFF. The CDR3 coding sequence is TGTGCCAGCAGCCGACAGGGAAAGCGAGTAGCCGGGGAGCTGTTTTTT.

The rearrangement joins TRBV19 to TRBJ1-2; possible D gene TRBD1, 5 bases. Germline V gives CDR1 LNHDA, CDR2 SQIVND (reference sequence). The CDR3 sequence is 13 residues long. The V and J ends lost 7 bases and 4 bases respectively, with 13 bases between them. The CDR3 here is CASKTTGGYGYTF. The CDR3 DNA sequence: TGTGCCAGTAAAACAACGGGGGGCTATGGCTACACCTTC.

The rearrangement joins TRBV29-1 to TRBJ2-3; TRBD2 matches at 9 bases. The V segment lost 3 bases and the J segment 5 bases; nucleotides outside the gene matches: 6. The CDR3 extends over 14 amino acids. Germline V gene lookup returns CDR1 SQVTM and CDR2 ANQGSEA. CDR3: CSVETSGIQDTQYF. In DNA form, the CDR3 reads TGCAGCGTTGAGACTAGCGGAATTCAAGATACGCAGTATTTT.

This chain uses TRBV7-9 with TRBJ1-6; 7 positions agree with TRBD1. The J segment lost 9 bases and the V segment lost 5 bases, leaving 7 bases of the junction unmatched. The CDR3 loop spans 14 amino acids. Germline-derived CDR1 and CDR2 are SEHNR and FQNEAQ (reference sequence). CDR3 loop: CASSPDRVGSPLHF. In nucleotides, the CDR3 is TGTGCCAGCAGCCCCGACAGGGTGGGTTCACCCCTCCACTTT.

This sequence joins TRBV19 and TRBJ1-5; a weak D match, TRBD1 (5 bases). The CDR3 extends over 13 amino acids. V lost 7 bases and J 5 bases, leaving 12 bases between the germline ends. In germline, CDR1 is LNHDA, CDR2 SQIVND (reference sequence). This CDR3 is CASNRDSDQPQHF. The CDR3 nucleotides read TGTGCCAGTAATCGAGACAGCGATCAGCCCCAGCATTTT. Full variable domain (remainder filled in from reference TRBV19 and TRBJ1-5): DGGITQSPKYLFRKEGQNVTLSCEQNLNHDAMYWYRQDPGQGLRLIYYSQIVNDFQKGDIAEGYSVSREKKESFPLTVTSAQKNPTAFYLCASNRDSDQPQHFGDGTRLSIL.

This clone was seen only once. The chain carries TRBV30 and TRBJ1-3; D call uncertain. Germline loops: CDR1 GTSNPN, CDR2 SVGIG (reference sequence). With 1 base removed from V and 2 bases from J, the gap between germline ends came to 12 bases. This CDR3 region has 15 residues. In nucleotides, the CDR3 is TGTGCCTGGAGTGGCGACACTTCCCCTGGAAACACCATATATTTT. It encodes CAWSGDTSPGNTIYF.